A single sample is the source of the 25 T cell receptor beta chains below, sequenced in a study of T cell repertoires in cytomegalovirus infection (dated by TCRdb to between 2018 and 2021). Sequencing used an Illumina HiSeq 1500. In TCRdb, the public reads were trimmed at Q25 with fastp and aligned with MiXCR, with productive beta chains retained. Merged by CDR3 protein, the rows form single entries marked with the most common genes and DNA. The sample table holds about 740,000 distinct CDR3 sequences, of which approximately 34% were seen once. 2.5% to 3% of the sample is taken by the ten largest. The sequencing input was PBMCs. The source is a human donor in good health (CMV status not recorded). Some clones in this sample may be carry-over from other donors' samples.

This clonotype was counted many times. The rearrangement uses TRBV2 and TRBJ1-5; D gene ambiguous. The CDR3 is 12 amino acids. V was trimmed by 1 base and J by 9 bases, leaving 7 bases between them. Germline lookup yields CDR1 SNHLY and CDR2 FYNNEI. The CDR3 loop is CASSEGGMPQHF. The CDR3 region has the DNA TGTGCCAGCAGTGAAGGAGGCATGCCCCAGCATTTT.

Written as DNA, the CDR3 is TGTGCCATCACCAGCGGTCTCAATGAGCAGTTCTTC. Protein: CAITSGLNEQFF. V and J are TRBV10-3 and TRBJ2-1; TRBD2 is a possible D gene (5 bases). In germline, CDR1 is ENHRY, CDR2 SYGVKD. Trimming removed 7 bases from V and 6 bases from J, with 10 bases in between. The CDR3 covers 12 residues.

The CDR3 DNA follows: TGTGCCAGCAGTTTAAGACCCGGGGGCGAGCAGTACTTC. Translated: CASSLRPGGEQYF. The chain links TRBV12-3 or TRBV12-4 to TRBJ2-7; a weak D match, TRBD2 (6 bases). The CDR3 covers 13 residues. V dropped 2 bases and J dropped 6 bases, with 11 bases sitting between them.

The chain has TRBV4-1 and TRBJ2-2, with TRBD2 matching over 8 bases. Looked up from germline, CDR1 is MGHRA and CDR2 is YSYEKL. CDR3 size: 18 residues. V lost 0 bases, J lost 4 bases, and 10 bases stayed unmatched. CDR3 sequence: CASSQDPTGGPPTGELFF. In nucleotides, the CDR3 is TGCGCCAGCAGCCAAGATCCGACGGGAGGGCCACCCACCGGGGAGCTGTTTTTT.

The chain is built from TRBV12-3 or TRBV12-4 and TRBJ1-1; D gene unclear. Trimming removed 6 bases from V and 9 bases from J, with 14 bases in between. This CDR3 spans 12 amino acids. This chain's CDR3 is CASSTRMLKAFF. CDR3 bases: TGTGCCAGCAGCACTAGGATGCTTAAAGCTTTCTTT.

The CDR3 DNA follows: TGTGCCAGCGGGGGCGACTATGGCTACACCTTC. Protein: CASGGDYGYTF. The chain is built from TRBV7-8 and TRBJ1-2; TRBD1 is a possible D gene (6 bases). With 8 bases removed from V and 3 bases from J, the gap between germline ends came to 7 bases. Germline assignment: CDR1 SGHVS and CDR2 FQNEAQ. The length of the CDR3 is 11 residues.

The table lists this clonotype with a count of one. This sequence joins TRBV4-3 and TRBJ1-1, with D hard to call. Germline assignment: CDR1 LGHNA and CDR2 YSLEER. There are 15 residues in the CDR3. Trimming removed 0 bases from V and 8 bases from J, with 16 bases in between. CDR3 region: CASSQDPYIEDEAFF. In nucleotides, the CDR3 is TGCGCCAGCAGCCAAGACCCTTATATCGAAGACGAAGCTTTCTTT.

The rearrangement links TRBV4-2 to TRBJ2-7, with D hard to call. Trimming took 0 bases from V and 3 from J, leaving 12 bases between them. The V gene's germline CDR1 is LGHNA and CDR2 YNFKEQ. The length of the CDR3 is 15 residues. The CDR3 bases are TGTGCCAGCAGCCAAGAAGTACTCCTTTACTACGAGCAGTACTTC. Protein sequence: CASSQEVLLYYEQYF.

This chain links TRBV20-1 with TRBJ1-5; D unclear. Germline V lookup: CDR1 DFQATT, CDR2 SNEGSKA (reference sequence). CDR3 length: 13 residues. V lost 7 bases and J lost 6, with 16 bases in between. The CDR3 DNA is TGCAGTGTTCCGTCGAGCAGCGGTCAGCCCCAGCATTTT. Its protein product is CSVPSSSGQPQHF.

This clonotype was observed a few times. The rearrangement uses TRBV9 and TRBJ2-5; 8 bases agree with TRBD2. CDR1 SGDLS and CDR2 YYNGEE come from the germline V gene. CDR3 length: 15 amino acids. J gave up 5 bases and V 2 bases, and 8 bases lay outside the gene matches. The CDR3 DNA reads TGTGCCAGCAGCGTGACTAGCGACCCGGGCGAGACCCAGTACTTC. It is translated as CASSVTSDPGETQYF.

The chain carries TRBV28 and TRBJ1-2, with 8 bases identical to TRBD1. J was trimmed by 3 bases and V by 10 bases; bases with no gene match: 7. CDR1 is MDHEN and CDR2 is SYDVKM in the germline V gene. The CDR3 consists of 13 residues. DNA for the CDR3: TGTGCCACTACGGACAGGGCCTACTATGGCTACACCTTC. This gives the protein CATTDRAYYGYTF.

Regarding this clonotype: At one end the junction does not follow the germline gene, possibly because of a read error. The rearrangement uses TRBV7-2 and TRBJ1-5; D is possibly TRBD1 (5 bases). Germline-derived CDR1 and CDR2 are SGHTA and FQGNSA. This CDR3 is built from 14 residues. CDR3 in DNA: TGTGCCAGAAGCTCAGGGATTAGCCATCAGCCCCAGCCTTTT. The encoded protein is CARSSGISHQPQPF.

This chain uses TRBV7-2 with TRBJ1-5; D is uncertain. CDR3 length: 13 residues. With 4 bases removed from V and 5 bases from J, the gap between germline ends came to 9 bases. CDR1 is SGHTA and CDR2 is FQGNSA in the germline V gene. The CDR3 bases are TGTGCCAGCAGCTCTGATTTGGATCAGCCCCAGCATTTT. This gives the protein CASSSDLDQPQHF. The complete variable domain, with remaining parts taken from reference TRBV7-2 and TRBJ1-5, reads GAGVSQSPSNKVTEKGKDVELRCDPISGHTALYWYRQSLGQGLEFLIYFQGNSAPDKSGLPSDRFSAERTGGSVSTLTIQRTQQEDSAVYLCASSSDLDQPQHFGDGTRLSIL.

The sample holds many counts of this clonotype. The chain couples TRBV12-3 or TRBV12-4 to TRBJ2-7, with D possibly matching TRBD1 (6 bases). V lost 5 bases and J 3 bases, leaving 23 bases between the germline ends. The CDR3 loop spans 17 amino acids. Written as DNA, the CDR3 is TGTGCCAGCAGTCCGGGACAATCCGAGCCTTTTCGCTACGAGCAGTACTTC. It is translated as CASSPGQSEPFRYEQYF.

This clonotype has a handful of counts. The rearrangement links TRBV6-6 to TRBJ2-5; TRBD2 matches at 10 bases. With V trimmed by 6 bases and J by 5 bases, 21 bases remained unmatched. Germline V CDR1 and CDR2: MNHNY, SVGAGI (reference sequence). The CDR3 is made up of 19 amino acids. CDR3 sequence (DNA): TGTGCCAGCAGACCCTTCAGCCAGGCTAGCGGGAGTGGCGGCGAGACCCAGTACTTC. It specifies CASRPFSQASGSGGETQYF.

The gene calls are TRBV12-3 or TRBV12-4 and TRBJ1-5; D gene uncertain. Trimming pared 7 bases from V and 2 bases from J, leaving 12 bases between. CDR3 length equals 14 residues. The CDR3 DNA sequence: TGTGCCAGCACCCCGTCCTCACGCAATCAGCCCCAGCATTTT. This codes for CASTPSSRNQPQHF.

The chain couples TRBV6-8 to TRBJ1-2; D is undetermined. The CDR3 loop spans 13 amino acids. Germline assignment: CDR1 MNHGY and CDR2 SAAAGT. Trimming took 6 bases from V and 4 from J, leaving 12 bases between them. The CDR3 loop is CASRTGVGYGYTF. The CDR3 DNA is TGTGCCAGCAGAACTGGGGTCGGCTATGGCTACACCTTC.

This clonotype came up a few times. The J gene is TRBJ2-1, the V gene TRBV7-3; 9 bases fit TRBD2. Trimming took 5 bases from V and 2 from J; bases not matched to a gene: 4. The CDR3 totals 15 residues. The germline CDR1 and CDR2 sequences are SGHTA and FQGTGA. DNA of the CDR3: TGTGCCAGCAGCGCGCGGGGGGGGACCTACAATGAGCAGTTCTTC. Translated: CASSARGGTYNEQFF.

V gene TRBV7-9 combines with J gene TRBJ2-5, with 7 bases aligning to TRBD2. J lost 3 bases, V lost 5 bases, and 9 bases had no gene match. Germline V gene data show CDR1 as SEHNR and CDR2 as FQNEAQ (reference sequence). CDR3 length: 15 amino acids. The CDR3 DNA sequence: TGTGCCAGCAGCCCGACCGGGACTAAGGAAGAGACCCAGTACTTC. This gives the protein CASSPTGTKEETQYF.

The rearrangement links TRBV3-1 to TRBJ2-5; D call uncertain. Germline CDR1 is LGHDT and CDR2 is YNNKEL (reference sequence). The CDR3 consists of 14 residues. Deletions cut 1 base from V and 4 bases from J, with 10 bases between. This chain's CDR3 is CASSQVLASETQYF. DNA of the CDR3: TGTGCCAGCAGCCAAGTTCTTGCTTCAGAGACCCAGTACTTC.

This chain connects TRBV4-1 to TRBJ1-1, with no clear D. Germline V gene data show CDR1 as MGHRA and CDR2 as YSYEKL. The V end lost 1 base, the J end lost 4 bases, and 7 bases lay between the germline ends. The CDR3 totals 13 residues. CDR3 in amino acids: CASSQARFTEAFF. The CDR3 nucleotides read TGCGCCAGCAGCCAAGCACGCTTCACTGAAGCTTTCTTT.

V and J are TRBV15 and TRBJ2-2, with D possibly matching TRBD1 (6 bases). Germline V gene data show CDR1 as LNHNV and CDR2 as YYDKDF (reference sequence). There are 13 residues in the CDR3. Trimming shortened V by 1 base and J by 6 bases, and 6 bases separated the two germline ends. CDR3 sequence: CATSRAGAGELFF. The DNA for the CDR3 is TGTGCCACCAGCAGAGCAGGGGCCGGGGAGCTGTTTTTT.

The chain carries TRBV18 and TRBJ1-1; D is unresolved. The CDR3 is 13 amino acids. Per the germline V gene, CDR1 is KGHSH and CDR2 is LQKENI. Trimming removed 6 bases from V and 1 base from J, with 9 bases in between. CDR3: CASSWRENTEAFF. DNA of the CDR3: TGTGCCAGCTCGTGGCGAGAGAACACTGAAGCTTTCTTT.

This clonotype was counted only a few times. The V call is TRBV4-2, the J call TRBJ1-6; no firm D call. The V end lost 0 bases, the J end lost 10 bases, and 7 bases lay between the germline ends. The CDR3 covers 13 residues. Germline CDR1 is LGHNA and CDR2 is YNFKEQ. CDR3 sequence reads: CASSQEKYSPLHF. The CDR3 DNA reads TGTGCCAGCAGCCAAGAAAAGTACTCACCCCTCCACTTT.

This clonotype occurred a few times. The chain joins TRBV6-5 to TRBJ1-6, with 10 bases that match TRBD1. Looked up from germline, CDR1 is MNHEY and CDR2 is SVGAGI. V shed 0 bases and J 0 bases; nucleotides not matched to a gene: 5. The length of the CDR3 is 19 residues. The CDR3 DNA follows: TGTGCCAGCAGTTACTCGACAGGGGGCGGGAGCTCCTATAATTCACCCCTCCACTTT. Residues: CASSYSTGGGSSYNSPLHF.